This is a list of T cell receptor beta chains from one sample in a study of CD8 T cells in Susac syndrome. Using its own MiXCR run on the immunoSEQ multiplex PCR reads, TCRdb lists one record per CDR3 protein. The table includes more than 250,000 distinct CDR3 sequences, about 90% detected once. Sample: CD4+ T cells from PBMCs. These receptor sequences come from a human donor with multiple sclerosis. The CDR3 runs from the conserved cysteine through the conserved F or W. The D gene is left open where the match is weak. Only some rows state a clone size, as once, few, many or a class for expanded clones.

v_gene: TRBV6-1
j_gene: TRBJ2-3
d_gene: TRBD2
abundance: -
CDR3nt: TGTGCCAGCAGTGAAGCGGGACTAGCGGGGGGCCGCACAGATACGCAGTATTTT
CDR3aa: CASSEAGLAGGRTDTQYF

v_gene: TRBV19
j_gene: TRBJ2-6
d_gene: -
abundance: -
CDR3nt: TGTGCCAGTAGTGGAAAAAAACCAGGCTCTGGGGCCAACGTCCTGACTTTC
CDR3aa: CASSGKKPGSGANVLTF

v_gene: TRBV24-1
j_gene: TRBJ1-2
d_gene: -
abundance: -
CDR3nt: TGTGCCACCAGTGAAACCGGGGACGTCTATGGCTACACCTTC
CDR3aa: CATSETGDVYGYTF

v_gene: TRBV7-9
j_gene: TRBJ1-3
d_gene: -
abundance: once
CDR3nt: TGTGCCAGCAGCCACTCCATCAGTGGAAACACCATATATTTT
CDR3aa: CASSHSISGNTIYF

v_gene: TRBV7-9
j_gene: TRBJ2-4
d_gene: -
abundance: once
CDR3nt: TGTGCCAGCAGCAGACTGATAGCCAAAAACATTCAGTACTTC
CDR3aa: CASSRLIAKNIQYF

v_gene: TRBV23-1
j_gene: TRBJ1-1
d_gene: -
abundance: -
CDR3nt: TGCGCCAGCAGTCACTCCACTGAAGCTTTCTTT
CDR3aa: CASSHSTEAFF

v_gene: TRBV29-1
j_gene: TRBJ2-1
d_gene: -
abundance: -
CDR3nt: TGCAGCGTGAGGTTTGGACGGGAGATTGGCGAGCAGTTCTTC
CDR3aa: CSVRFGREIGEQFF

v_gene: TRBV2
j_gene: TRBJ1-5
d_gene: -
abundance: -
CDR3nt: TGTGCCAGCAGTTCTCCTCAGGGGAATAGCAATCAGCCCCAGCATTTT
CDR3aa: CASSSPQGNSNQPQHF

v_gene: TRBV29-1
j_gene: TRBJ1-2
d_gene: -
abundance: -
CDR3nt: TGCAGCGTTGGGAAGGGAGCGGCCTATGGCTACACCTTC
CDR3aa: CSVGKGAAYGYTF

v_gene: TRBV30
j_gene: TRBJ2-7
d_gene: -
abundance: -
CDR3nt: TGTGCCTGGACGCAGGGGGGGACTTACGAGCAGTACTTC
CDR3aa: CAWTQGGTYEQYF

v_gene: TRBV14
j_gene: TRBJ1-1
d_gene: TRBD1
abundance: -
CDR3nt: TGTGCCAGCAGCCTATACAGGGGAGTGGGGAACACTGAAGCTTTCTTT
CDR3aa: CASSLYRGVGNTEAFF

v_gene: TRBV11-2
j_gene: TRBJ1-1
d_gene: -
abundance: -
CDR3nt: TGTGCCAGCAGCCGGAGGGTCACTGAGGAGGTGAACACTGAAGCTTTCTTT
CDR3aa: CASSRRVTEEVNTEAFF

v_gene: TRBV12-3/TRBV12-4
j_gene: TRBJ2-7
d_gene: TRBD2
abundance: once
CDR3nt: TGTGCCAGCAGTTTAAGGCGACGAGGATTGAGGACTAGCGGACACTACGAGCAGTACTTC
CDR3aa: CASSLRRRGLRTSGHYEQYF

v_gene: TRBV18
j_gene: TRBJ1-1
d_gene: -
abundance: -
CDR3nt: TGTGCCAGCTCACCACCGTCAGGAGTGAACACTGAAGCTTTCTTT
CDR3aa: CASSPPSGVNTEAFF

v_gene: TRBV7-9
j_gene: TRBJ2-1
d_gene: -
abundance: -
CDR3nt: TGTGCCAGCAGCTTAGGTCAGAAGCAGTTCTTC
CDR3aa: CASSLGQKQFF

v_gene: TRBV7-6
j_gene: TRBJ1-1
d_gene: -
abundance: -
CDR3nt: TGTGCCAGCAGCCAGGGATTTGAAGCTTTCTTT
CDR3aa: CASSQGFEAFF

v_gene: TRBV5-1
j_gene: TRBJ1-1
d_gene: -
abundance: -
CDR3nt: TGCGCCAGCAGCTTGGCCCCGGCAGTCCCGAACACTGAAGCTTTCTTT
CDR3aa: CASSLAPAVPNTEAFF

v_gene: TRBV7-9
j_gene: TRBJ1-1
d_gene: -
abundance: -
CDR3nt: TGTGCCAGCATCATTGTAGTTACCACTGAAGCTTTCTTT
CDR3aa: CASIIVVTTEAFF

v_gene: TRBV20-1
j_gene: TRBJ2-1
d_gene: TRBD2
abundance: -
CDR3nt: TGCAGTGCTAGAGTAGCGGGAGGTGCATACAATGAGCAGTTCTTC
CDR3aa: CSARVAGGAYNEQFF

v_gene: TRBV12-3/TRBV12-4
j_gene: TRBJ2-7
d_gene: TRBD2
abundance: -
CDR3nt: TGTGCCAGCAGTTTATCGGGGGGACCCTACGAGCAGTACTTC
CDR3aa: CASSLSGGPYEQYF

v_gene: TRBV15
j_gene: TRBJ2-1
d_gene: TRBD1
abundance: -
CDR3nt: TGTGCCACCAGCAGAGTTCCGGGACAGGGGAACAATGAGCAGTTCTTC
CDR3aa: CATSRVPGQGNNEQFF

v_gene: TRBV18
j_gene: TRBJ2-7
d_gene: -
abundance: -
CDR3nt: TGTGCCAGCTCATTCCGGGACGGGCCCTACGAGCAGTACTTC
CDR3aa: CASSFRDGPYEQYF

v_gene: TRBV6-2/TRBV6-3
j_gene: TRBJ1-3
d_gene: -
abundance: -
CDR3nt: TGTGCCAGCAGTTCCTACAGGGCCGGGTCCGTCAACACCATATATTTT
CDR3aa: CASSSYRAGSVNTIYF

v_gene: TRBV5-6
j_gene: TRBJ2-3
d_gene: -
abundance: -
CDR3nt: TGTGCCAGCACCCCGGTTAAGGGTAGGGTCACAGATACGCAGTATTTT
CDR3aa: CASTPVKGRVTDTQYF

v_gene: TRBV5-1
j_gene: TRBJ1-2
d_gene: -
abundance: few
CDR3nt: TGCGCCAGCAGCACCCAGGGACTTAACTATGGCTACACCTTC
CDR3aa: CASSTQGLNYGYTF

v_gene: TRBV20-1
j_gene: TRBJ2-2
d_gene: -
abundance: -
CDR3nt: TGCAGTGCAATAAACACCGGGGAGCTGTTTTTT
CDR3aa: CSAINTGELFF

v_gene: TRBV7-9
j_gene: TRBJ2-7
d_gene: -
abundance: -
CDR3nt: TGTGCCAGCAGCTTAGATCAGCTGAGTTACGAGCAGTACTTC
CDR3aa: CASSLDQLSYEQYF

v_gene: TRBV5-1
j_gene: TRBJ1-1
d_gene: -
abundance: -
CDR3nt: TGCGCCAGCAGCTTGGGACAGGAGTTGAACACTGAAGCTTTCTTT
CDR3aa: CASSLGQELNTEAFF

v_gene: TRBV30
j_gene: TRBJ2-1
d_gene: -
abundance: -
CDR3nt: TGTGCCTGGAGTAGGGGGAGCTCCTACAATGAGCAGTTCTTC
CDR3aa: CAWSRGSSYNEQFF

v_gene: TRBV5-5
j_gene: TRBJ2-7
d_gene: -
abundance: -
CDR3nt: TGTGCCAGCAGCTTTCGGCTAGTCTCCTACGAGCAGTACTTC
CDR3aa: CASSFRLVSYEQYF

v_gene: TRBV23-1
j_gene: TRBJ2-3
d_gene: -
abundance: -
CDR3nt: TGCGCCAGCAGTCAACCGGGACTTACTAGCACAGATACGCAGTATTTT
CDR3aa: CASSQPGLTSTDTQYF

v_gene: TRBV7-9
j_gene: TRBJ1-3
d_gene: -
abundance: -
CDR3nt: TGTGCCAGCAGCCAAGGAATCCCTGGAAACACCATATATTTT
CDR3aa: CASSQGIPGNTIYF

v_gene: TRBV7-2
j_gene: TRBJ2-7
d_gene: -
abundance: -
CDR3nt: TGTGCCAGCAGCAGACGTTCGGTGGGAATGAGGGCCTACGAGCAGTACTTC
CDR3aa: CASSRRSVGMRAYEQYF

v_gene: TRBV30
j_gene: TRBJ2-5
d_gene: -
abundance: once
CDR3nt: TGTGCCTGGAGCGGGCGCTCGGTCAGGCTCCCGAGAGAGACCCAGTACTTC
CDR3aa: CAWSGRSVRLPRETQYF

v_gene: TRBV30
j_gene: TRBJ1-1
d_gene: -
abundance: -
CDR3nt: TGTGCCTGGCTATGGGGCATTGAAGCTTTCTTT
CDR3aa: CAWLWGIEAFF

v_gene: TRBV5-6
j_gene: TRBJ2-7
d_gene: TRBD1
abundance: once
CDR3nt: TGTGCCAGCAGCTTGGACAGGGGGCCGGAGCAGTACTTC
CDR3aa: CASSLDRGPEQYF

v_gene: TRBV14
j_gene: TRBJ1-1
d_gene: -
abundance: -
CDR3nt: TGTGCCAGCAGCTTCAGGGGAGGGGTGTCTGAAGCTTTCTTT
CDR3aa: CASSFRGGVSEAFF

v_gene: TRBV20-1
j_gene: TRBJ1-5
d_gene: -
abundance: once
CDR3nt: TGCAGTGCCGACCCAGGGGGCAATCAGCCCCAGCATTTT
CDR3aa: CSADPGGNQPQHF

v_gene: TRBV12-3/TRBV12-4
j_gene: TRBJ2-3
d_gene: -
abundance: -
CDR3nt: TGTGCCAGCACCCTAGGGCCGATTAGCACAGATACGCAGTATTTT
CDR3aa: CASTLGPISTDTQYF

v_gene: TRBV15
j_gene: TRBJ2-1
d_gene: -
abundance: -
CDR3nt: TGTGCCACCAGCAGAGAGCAGCTCCCAAACAATGAGCAGTTCTTC
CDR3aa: CATSREQLPNNEQFF

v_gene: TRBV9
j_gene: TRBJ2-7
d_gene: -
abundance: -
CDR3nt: TGTGCCAGCAGCGTATATGGGGGCGAGCAGTACTTC
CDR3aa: CASSVYGGEQYF

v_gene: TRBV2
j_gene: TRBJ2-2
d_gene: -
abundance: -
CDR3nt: TGTGCCAGCAGAGTAGGGGAGAACCCCGGGGAGCTGTTTTTT
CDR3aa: CASRVGENPGELFF